This TCR beta chain comes out of a study of blood T cell repertoires in COVID-19. Whole-study context: The United States, Italy and Spain provided the acute and convalescent COVID-19 samples.

Sequencing was performed with immunoSEQ multiplex PCR; in TCRdb, only in-frame clones are kept and a portion is missing. The sample shows approximately 530,000 clones, less than 90% of them seen only once. The germline CDR1 and CDR2 sequences are MGHRA and YSYEKL. The CDR3 consists of 15 residues. The V end lost 0 bases, the J end lost 6 bases, and 14 bases lay between the germline ends. The clonotype originates from a woman in her forties or fifties with COVID-19, enrolled during active disease. The rearrangement joins TRBV4-1 to TRBJ1-2; a possible D gene is TRBD1 (6 bases). The sequencing sample was made of peripheral blood. The CDR3 sequence: CASSQDHSGVDGYTF. In DNA form, the CDR3 reads TGCGCCAGCAGCCAAGATCATTCAGGGGTGGATGGCTACACCTTC.